The 23 T cell receptor beta chains listed next were all sequenced from one sample in a study of Ad26.COV2.S vaccination and SARS-CoV-2 variants. Repertoires were generated with immunoSEQ multiplex PCR, while TCRdb's copy carries only in-frame clones and drops some. The table lists roughly 700,000 clones, roughly 90% of them singletons. Treatment in this sample: over 15 received Ad26.COV2.S at low or high dose, single or two shots; five or six received placebo; per-sample allocation not given. Sampling occurred on day 63 after the first vaccine or placebo injection. This specimen consisted of peripheral blood, obtained in a trial of Ad26.COV2.S vaccine versus placebo. The receptors were sampled from a person between 18 and 60 years old who received the Ad26.COV2.S COVID-19 vaccine or a placebo.

This clone showed up just once. The chain has TRBV27 and TRBJ2-1; 10 nucleotides match TRBD2. The CDR3 is 16 amino acids. CDR1 and CDR2 (germline): MNHEY, SMNVEV (reference sequence). With V trimmed by 5 bases and J by 5 bases, 9 bases remained unmatched. The CDR3 DNA reads TGTGCCAGCAGTCTCCCGGGACTAGCGAAGGACAATGAGCAGTTCTTC. It specifies CASSLPGLAKDNEQFF.

The CDR3: CASGEDYQPQHF. DNA for the CDR3: TGTGCCAGCGGGGAAGATTATCAGCCCCAGCATTTT. J is TRBJ1-5 and V is TRBV5-5, with unresolved D. In germline, CDR1 is SGHKS, CDR2 YYEKEE (reference sequence). V was cut by 7 bases and J by 5 bases, with 10 bases left in between. The CDR3 contains 12 residues.

The rearrangement uses TRBV7-9 and TRBJ2-1; 14 bases are shared with TRBD2. The CDR3 is made up of 12 amino acids. J gave up 15 bases and V 5 bases, and 3 bases lay outside the gene matches. The germline CDR1 and CDR2 sequences are SEHNR and FQNEAQ (reference sequence). As DNA, the CDR3 is TGTGCCAGCAGCCAGACTAGCGGGAGGGTGTTCTTC. This gives the protein CASSQTSGRVFF.

The chain links TRBV6-5 to TRBJ2-7, with TRBD1 as a possible D gene (6 bases). CDR1 MNHEY and CDR2 SVGAGI come from the germline V gene. This CDR3 has 13 residues. Trimming removed 6 bases at V and 0 bases at J, with 9 bases between. The CDR3 sequence: CASRGAPSYEQYF. The CDR3 bases are TGTGCCAGCAGGGGGGCCCCCTCCTACGAGCAGTACTTC.

This rearrangement joins TRBV19 to TRBJ1-5; D call uncertain. In germline, CDR1 is LNHDA, CDR2 SQIVND (reference sequence). The CDR3 runs to 15 residues. The germline V and J ends were trimmed by 3 bases and 4 bases, with 13 bases remaining between them. CDR3 sequence reads: CASSIGPAENQPQHF. CDR3 nucleotides: TGTGCCAGTAGTATTGGACCCGCGGAAAATCAGCCCCAGCATTTT.

The V and J genes are TRBV11-2 and TRBJ2-1, with D possibly called TRBD1 or TRBD2 (5 bases each). Trimming removed 2 bases from V and 6 bases from J, with 14 bases in between. CDR3 length: 15 amino acids. Per the germline V gene, CDR1 is SGHAT and CDR2 is FQNNGV. The CDR3 DNA is TGTGCCAGCAGCTTACCTCGGGGCGGCCCCAATGAGCAGTTCTTC. Its protein is CASSLPRGGPNEQFF.

This clone was seen once. The genes are TRBV7-2 and TRBJ2-7; 11 nucleotides line up with TRBD2. With 5 bases clipped from V and 7 bases from J, the junction kept 7 bases outside the gene matches. Germline CDR1 and CDR2: SGHTA and FQGNSA. This CDR3 region has 14 residues. The CDR3: CASSGPGLAEEQYF. As DNA, the CDR3 is TGTGCCAGCAGCGGGCCGGGACTAGCGGAAGAGCAGTACTTC.

The rearrangement joins TRBV19 to TRBJ1-1; D is possibly TRBD1 (5 bases). The CDR3 consists of 15 residues. The germline CDR1 and CDR2 sequences are LNHDA and SQIVND (reference sequence). The germline V and J ends were trimmed by 3 bases and 5 bases, with 16 bases remaining between them. The CDR3 DNA is TGTGCCAGTAGTATTTCTGCAGGGCGGGGGACTGAAGCTTTCTTT. Its protein product is CASSISAGRGTEAFF.

This clone was counted once. The rearrangement uses TRBV1 and TRBJ1-5. TRBV1 is described as a pseudogene. The CDR3 totals 17 residues. The CDR3 sequence: CTSSQDPLGRGNQPQHF. The CDR3 bases are TGCACCAGCAGCCAAGATCCCCTCGGGCGAGGCAATCAGCCCCAGCATTTT.

The CDR3 DNA is TGCGCCAGCAGCCCAGATTCCGGGGCTGGGGCCAACGTCCTGACTTTC. This gives the protein CASSPDSGAGANVLTF. The chain joins TRBV4-3 to TRBJ2-6, with D maybe TRBD2 (5 bases). V was trimmed by 4 bases and J by 2 bases, leaving 12 bases between them. The CDR3 loop spans 16 amino acids. Germline CDR1 reads LGHNA; CDR2 reads YSLEER.

This clone was recorded once. The J gene is TRBJ2-7, the V gene TRBV3-1 (or the pseudogene TRBV3-2); 9 bases match TRBD2. V gave up 4 bases and J gave up 2 bases; unmatched junction bases: 12. CDR3 length: 17 amino acids. Germline-derived CDR1 and CDR2 are LGHDT and YNNKEL (reference sequence). The CDR3: CASSLDERSGRPYEQYF. The CDR3 bases are TGTGCCAGCAGCCTGGACGAACGTAGCGGGAGACCCTACGAGCAGTACTTC.

This clone was found once. The J gene is TRBJ2-1, the V gene TRBV6-5; 12 nucleotides match TRBD2. The CDR3 is 15 amino acids. Germline values: CDR1 MNHEY, CDR2 SVGAGI. J was trimmed by 5 bases and V by 6 bases; bases with no gene match: 5. The CDR3 loop reads CASRPGLAGHNEQFF. The CDR3 region has the DNA TGTGCCAGCAGGCCGGGACTAGCGGGTCACAATGAGCAGTTCTTC.

In regard to this clone: Other DNA sequences in the sample encode the same CDR3. For the CDR3, the DNA is TGTGCCAGCAGCCAGGGCGGCGAGCAGTACTTC. Its translation: CASSQGGEQYF. The chain couples TRBV3-1 (or the pseudogene TRBV3-2) to TRBJ2-7; D unclear. There are 11 residues in the CDR3. The germline V gene encodes CDR1 LGHDT and CDR2 YNNKEL (reference sequence). V lost 3 bases and J lost 6, with 6 bases in between.

The count of this clone is one. The chain employs TRBV11-1 and TRBJ2-1; D remains ambiguous. Germline values: CDR1 SGHAT, CDR2 FQDESV (reference sequence). This CDR3 spans 11 amino acids. V shed 0 bases and J shed 9 bases, with 3 bases lying between them. CDR3 loop: CASSLAAEQFF. CDR3 coding DNA: TGTGCCAGCAGCTTAGCTGCTGAGCAGTTCTTC.

The rearrangement links TRBV7-9 to TRBJ2-7, with D unresolved. V was cut by 3 bases and J by 7 bases, with 16 bases left in between. This CDR3 has 14 amino acids. In germline, CDR1 is SEHNR, CDR2 FQNEAQ (reference sequence). The CDR3 loop is CASSFLSDGPEQYF. DNA of the CDR3: TGTGCCAGCAGCTTCCTTTCGGACGGGCCAGAGCAGTACTTC.

The V call is TRBV29-1, the J call TRBJ2-5; D call uncertain. Germline lookup yields CDR1 SQVTM and CDR2 ANQGSEA. Trimming removed 4 bases from V and 5 bases from J, with 14 bases in between. This CDR3 region has 13 residues. The CDR3 protein is CSVVRLVGETQYF. DNA of the CDR3: TGCAGCGTTGTACGGCTAGTAGGGGAGACCCAGTACTTC.

The chain combines TRBV10-3 with TRBJ2-7; unclear D gene. Germline CDR1 ENHRY, CDR2 SYGVKD. This CDR3 is built from 12 residues. The V end lost 5 bases, the J end lost 0 bases, and 5 bases lay between the germline ends. The CDR3 bases are TGTGCCATCAGTTCTATCTCCTACGAGCAGTACTTC. It codes for CAISSISYEQYF.

In DNA form, the CDR3 reads TGCGCCAGCAGCTTGGGGACAGGGCCAAACACTGAAGCTTTCTTT. Its protein is CASSLGTGPNTEAFF. The chain couples TRBV5-1 to TRBJ1-1, with 8 bases fitting TRBD1. The CDR3 runs 15 residues. CDR1 SGHRS and CDR2 YFSETQ come from the germline V gene. Trimming took 0 bases from V and 2 from J; bases not matched to a gene: 3. Together with reference TRBV5-1 and TRBJ1-1, the CDR3 gives the full variable domain: KAGVTQTPRYLIKTRGQQVTLSCSPISGHRSVSWYQQTPGQGLQFLFEYFSETQRNKGNFPGRFSGRQFSNSRSEMNVSTLELGDSALYLCASSLGTGPNTEAFFGQGTRLTVV.

This chain joins TRBV30 and TRBJ2-1; D tentatively fits TRBD1 or TRBD2 (5 bases each). The V and J ends lost 1 base and 8 bases respectively, with 12 bases between them. The CDR3 loop spans 13 amino acids. The germline gives CDR1 GTSNPN, CDR2 SVGIG (reference sequence). The CDR3 DNA sequence: TGTGCCTGGAGTGCGGGGCGAAGCGATGAGCAGTTCTTC. Its translation is CAWSAGRSDEQFF.

This sequence joins TRBV13 and TRBJ2-3; 10 nucleotides match TRBD1. The CDR3 is made up of 14 amino acids. Germline CDR1 and CDR2: PRHDT and FYEKMQ (reference sequence). The V gene end was trimmed by 10 bases and the J gene end by 4 bases; junction bases not matched to a gene: 8. The CDR3 region is CATSRDRGADTQYF. The CDR3 nucleotides are TGTGCCACCTCCCGGGACAGGGGTGCAGATACGCAGTATTTT.

This chain links TRBV4-1 with TRBJ2-1; D is unresolved. The CDR3 length is 11 residues. Deletions cut 0 bases from V and 13 bases from J, with 7 bases between. Germline V gene lookup returns CDR1 MGHRA and CDR2 YSYEKL. CDR3 protein: CASSQENTQFF. The CDR3 DNA sequence: TGCGCCAGCAGCCAAGAGAACACTCAGTTCTTC.

In regard to this clone: Other DNA sequences of this sample code for an identical CDR3. This chain links TRBV5-1 with TRBJ2-1, with 10 bases lining up with TRBD2. Trimming removed 0 bases from V and 7 bases from J; junction bases left unmatched: 4. This CDR3 region has 15 residues. CDR1 is SGHRS, CDR2 YFSETQ, per germline. The CDR3 bases are TGCGCCAGCAGCTTGGAGCTAGCGGGAGTAAATGAGCAGTTCTTC. It yields the protein CASSLELAGVNEQFF.

This clone came up once. This rearrangement joins TRBV3-1 (or the pseudogene TRBV3-2) to TRBJ2-7, with D perhaps matching TRBD1 (6 bases). From germline, CDR1 is LGHDT and CDR2 YNNKEL (reference sequence). The length of the CDR3 is 12 residues. With 3 bases removed from V and 6 bases from J, the gap between germline ends came to 9 bases. The CDR3 region has the DNA TGTGCCAGCAGCCACGAAGGGGGCGAGCAGTACTTC. It encodes CASSHEGGEQYF.